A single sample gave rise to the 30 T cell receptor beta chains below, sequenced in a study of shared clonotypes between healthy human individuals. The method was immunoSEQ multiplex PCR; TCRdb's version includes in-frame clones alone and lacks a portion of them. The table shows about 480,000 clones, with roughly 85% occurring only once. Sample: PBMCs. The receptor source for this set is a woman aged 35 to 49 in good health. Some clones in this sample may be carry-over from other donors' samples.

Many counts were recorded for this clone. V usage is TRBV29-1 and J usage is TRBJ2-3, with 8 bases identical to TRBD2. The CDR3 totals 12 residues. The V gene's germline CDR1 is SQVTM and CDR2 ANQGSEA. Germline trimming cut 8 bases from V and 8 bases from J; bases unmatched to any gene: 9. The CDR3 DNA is TGCAGCACCCGGGGGGGGGAAAGTACGCAGTATTTT. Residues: CSTRGGESTQYF.

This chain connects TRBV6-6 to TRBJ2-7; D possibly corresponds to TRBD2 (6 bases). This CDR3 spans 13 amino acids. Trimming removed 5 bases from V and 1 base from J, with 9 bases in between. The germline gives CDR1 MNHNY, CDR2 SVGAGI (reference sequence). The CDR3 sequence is CASSRLVSYEQYF. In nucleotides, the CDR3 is TGTGCCAGCAGTCGACTAGTTTCCTACGAGCAGTACTTC.

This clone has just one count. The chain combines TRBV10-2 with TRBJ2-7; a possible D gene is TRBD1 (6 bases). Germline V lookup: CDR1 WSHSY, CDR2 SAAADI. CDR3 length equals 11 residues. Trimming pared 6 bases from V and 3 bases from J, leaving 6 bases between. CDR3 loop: CASRDSYEQYF. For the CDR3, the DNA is TGCGCCAGCAGGGACAGCTACGAGCAGTACTTC.

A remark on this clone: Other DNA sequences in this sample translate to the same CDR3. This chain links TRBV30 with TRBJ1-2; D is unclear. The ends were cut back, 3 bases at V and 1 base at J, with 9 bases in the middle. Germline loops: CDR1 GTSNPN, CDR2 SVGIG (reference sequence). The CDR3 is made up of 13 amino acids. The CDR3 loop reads CAWSAGSNYGYTF. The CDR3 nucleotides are TGTGCCTGGAGCGCAGGCAGTAACTATGGCTACACCTTC.

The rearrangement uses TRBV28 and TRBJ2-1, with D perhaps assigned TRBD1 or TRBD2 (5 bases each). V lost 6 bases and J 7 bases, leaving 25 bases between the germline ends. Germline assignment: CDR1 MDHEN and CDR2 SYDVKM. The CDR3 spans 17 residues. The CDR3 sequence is CASRFRWSRGVVNEQFF. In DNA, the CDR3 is TGTGCCAGCAGATTTCGGTGGTCCCGAGGGGTCGTGAATGAGCAGTTCTTC.

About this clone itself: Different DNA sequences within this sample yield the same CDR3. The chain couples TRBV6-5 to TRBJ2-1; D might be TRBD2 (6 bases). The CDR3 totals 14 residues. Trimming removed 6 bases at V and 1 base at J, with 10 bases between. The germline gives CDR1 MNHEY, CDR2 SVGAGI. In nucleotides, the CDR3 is TGTGCCAGCAGCCCCGGAGGGTCCTACAATGAGCAGTTCTTC. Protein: CASSPGGSYNEQFF.

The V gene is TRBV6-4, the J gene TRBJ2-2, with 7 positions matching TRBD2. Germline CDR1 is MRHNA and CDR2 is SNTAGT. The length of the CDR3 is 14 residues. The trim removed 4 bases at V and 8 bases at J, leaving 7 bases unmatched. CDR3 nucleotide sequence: TGTGCCAGCAGTGCCCTAGCGGATTGGGGGGAGCTGTTTTTT. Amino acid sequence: CASSALADWGELFF.

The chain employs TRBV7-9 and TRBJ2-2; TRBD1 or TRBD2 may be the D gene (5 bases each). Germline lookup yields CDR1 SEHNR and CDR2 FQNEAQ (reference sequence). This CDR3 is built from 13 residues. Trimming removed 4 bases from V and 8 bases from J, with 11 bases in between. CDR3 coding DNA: TGTGCCAGCAGCTGGGACGCGAATGGGGAGCTGTTTTTT. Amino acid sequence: CASSWDANGELFF.

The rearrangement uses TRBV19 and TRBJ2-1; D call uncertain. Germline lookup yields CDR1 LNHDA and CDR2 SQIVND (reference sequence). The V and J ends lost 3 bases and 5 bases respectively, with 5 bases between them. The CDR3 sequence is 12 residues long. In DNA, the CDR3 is TGTGCCAGTAGTATGGAAGACAATGAGCAGTTCTTC. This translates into CASSMEDNEQFF. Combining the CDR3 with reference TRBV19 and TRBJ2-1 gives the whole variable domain DGGITQSPKYLFRKEGQNVTLSCEQNLNHDAMYWYRQDPGQGLRLIYYSQIVNDFQKGDIAEGYSVSREKKESFPLTVTSAQKNPTAFYLCASSMEDNEQFFGPGTRLTVL.

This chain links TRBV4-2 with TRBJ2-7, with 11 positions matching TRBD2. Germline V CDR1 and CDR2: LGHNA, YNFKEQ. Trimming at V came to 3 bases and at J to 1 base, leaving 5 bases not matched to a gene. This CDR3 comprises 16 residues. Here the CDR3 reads CASSHGRTSGSYEQYF. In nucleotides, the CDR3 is TGTGCCAGCAGCCACGGCAGGACTAGCGGGTCCTACGAGCAGTACTTC.

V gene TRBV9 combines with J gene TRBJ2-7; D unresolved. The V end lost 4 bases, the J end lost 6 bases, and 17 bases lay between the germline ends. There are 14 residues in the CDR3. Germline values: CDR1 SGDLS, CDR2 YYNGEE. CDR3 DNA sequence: TGTGCCAGCAGCCCTCTGGGCTCTTGGGCCGAGCAGTACTTC. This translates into CASSPLGSWAEQYF.

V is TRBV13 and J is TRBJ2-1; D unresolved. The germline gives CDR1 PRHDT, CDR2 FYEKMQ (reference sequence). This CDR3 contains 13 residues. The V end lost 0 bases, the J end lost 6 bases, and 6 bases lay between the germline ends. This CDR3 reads CASSLGNTNEQFF. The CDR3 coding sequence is TGTGCCAGCAGCTTAGGGAACACCAATGAGCAGTTCTTC.

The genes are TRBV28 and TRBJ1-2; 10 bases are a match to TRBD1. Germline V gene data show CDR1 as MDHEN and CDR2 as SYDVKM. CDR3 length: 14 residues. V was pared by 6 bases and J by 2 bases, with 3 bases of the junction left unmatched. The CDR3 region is CASRGQGNNYGYTF. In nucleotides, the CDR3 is TGTGCCAGCAGGGGACAGGGGAACAACTATGGCTACACCTTC.

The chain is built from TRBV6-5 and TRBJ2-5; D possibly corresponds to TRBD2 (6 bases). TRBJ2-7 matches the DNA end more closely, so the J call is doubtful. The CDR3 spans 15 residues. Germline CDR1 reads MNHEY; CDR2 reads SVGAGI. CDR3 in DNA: TGTGCCAGCAGTTACTCGGACGGGAGCTCCTACGAGCAGTACTTC. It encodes CASSYSDGSSYEQYF.

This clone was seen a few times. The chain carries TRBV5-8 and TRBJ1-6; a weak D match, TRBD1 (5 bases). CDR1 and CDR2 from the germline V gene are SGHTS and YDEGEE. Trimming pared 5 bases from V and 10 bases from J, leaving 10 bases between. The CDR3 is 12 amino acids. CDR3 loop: CASRTDWSPLHF. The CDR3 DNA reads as TGTGCCAGCAGGACAGATTGGTCACCCCTCCACTTT. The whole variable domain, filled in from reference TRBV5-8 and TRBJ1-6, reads EAGVTQSPTHLIKTRGQQATLRCSPISGHTSVYWYQQALGLGLQFLLWYDEGEERNRGNFPPRFSGRQFPNYSSELNVNALELEDSALYLCASRTDWSPLHFGNGTRLTVT.

The CDR3 DNA follows: TGTGCCAGCAGCCGTCCCTCGGGGGAAGCTTTCTTT. Translated, it gives CASSRPSGEAFF. This chain links TRBV27 with TRBJ1-1; D is unclear. CDR3 length: 12 residues. The germline V and J ends were trimmed by 6 bases and 8 bases, with 13 bases remaining between them. The V gene's germline CDR1 is MNHEY and CDR2 SMNVEV (reference sequence).

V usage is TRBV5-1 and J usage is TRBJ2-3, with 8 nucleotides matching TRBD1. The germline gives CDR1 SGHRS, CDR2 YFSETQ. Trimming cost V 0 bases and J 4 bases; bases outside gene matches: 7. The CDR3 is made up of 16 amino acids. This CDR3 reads CASSLVPGGYADTQYF. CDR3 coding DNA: TGCGCCAGCAGCTTGGTGCCAGGGGGCTACGCAGATACGCAGTATTTT.

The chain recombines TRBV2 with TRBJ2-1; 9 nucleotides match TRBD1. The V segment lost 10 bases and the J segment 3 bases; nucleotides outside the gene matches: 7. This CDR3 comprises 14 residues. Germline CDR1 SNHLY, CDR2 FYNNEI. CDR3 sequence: CATSGQGRYNEQFF. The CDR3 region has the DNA TGTGCCACTTCGGGACAGGGACGCTACAATGAGCAGTTCTTC.

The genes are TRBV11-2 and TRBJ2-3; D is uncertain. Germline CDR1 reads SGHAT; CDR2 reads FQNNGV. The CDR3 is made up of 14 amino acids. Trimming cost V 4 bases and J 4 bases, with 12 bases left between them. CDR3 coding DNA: TGTGCCAGCAGCTCGAGACCTAAACCAGATACGCAGTATTTT. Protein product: CASSSRPKPDTQYF.

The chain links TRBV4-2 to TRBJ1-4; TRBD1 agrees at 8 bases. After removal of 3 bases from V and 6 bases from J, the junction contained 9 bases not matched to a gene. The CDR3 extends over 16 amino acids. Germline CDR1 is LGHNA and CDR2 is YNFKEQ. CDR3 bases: TGTGCCAGCAGCCACCTCAGGGGGCGCCCGGATGAAAAACTGTTTTTT. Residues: CASSHLRGRPDEKLFF.

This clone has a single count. CDR3 amino acids: CASSPALRAGNNEKLFF. CDR3 bases: TGTGCCAGCAGCCCCGCGCTTCGGGCAGGAAATAATGAAAAACTGTTTTTT. V and J are TRBV4-2 and TRBJ1-4; D remains unclear. Trimming took off 4 bases at V and 4 bases at J, with 19 bases between the two ends. The CDR3 length is 17 residues. Germline V lookup: CDR1 LGHNA, CDR2 YNFKEQ.

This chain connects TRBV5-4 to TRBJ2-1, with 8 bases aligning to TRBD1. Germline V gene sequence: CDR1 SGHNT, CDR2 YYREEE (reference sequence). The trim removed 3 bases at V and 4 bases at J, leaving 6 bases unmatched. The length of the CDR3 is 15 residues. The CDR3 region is CASSSGQGRYNEQFF. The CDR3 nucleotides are TGTGCCAGCAGCTCCGGACAGGGAAGATACAATGAGCAGTTCTTC.

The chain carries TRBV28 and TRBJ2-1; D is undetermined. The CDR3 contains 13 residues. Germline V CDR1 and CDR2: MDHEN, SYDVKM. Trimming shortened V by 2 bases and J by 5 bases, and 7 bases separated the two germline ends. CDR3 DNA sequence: TGTGCCAGCAGTTTAGGTCAGGACAATGAGCAGTTCTTC. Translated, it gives CASSLGQDNEQFF. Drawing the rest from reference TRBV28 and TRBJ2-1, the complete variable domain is DVKVTQSSRYLVKRTGEKVFLECVQDMDHENMFWYRQDPGLGLRLIYFSYDVKMKEKGDIPEGYSVSREKKERFSLILESASTNQTSMYLCASSLGQDNEQFFGPGTRLTVL.

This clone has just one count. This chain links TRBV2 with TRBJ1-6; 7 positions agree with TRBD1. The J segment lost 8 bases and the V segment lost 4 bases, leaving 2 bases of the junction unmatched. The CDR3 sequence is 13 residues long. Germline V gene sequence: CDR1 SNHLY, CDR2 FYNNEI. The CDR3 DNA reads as TGTGCCAGCAGTGGTCAGGGGGATTCACCCCTCCACTTT. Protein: CASSGQGDSPLHF.

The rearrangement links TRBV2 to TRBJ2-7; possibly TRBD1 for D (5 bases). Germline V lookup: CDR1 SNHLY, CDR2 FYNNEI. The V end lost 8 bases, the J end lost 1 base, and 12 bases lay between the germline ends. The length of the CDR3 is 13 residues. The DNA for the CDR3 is TGTGCCAGCGGTGTTGACAGTTCCTACGAGCAGTACTTC. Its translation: CASGVDSSYEQYF.

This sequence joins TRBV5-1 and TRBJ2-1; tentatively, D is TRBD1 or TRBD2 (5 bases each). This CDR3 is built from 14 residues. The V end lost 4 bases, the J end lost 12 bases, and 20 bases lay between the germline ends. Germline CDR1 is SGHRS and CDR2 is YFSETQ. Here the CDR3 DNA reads TGCGCCAGCAGCGCAGCTGGACTTTTGCAGGGGCAGTTCTTC. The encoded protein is CASSAAGLLQGQFF.

DNA for the CDR3: TGTGCCTGGAGTGTAGGTTGGGCGGAGGGTCAGCCCCAGCATTTT. Protein product: CAWSVGWAEGQPQHF. This chain connects TRBV30 to TRBJ1-5; D remains ambiguous. Germline lookup yields CDR1 GTSNPN and CDR2 SVGIG (reference sequence). The V end lost 0 bases, the J end lost 6 bases, and 15 bases lay between the germline ends. The CDR3 is 15 residues long.

DNA for the CDR3: TGTGCCAGCAGCCACGGCGGACAGGGGTTTCGATTCGAGCAGTACTTC. Amino acids: CASSHGGQGFRFEQYF. V is TRBV27 and J is TRBJ2-7, with 9 bases lining up with TRBD1. Trimming removed 6 bases from V and 6 bases from J; junction bases left unmatched: 15. Germline loops: CDR1 MNHEY, CDR2 SMNVEV (reference sequence). This CDR3 spans 16 amino acids.

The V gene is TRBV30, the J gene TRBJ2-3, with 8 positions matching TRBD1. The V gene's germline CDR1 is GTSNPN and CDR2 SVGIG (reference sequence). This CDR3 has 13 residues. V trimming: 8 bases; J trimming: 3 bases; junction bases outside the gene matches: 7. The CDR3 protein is CATDREWTDTQYF. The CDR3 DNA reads TGTGCCACGGACAGGGAATGGACAGATACGCAGTATTTT.

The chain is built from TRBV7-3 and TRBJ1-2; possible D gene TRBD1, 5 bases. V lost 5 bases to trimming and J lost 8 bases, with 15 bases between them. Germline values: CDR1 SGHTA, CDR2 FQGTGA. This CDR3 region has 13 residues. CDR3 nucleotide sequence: TGTGCCAGCAGCGCATCGTCCTGGGACGGCTACACCTTC. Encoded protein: CASSASSWDGYTF.